This T cell receptor beta chain was captured in a study of sequential checkpoint blockade in melanoma. Background on the study: After both sequences, patients received maintenance nivolumab. TCRbeta immunosequencing was performed on DNA from approximately 93 pretreatment melanoma tumor samples. Matched biopsies came pretreatment and at week 13 for approximately 20 patients. The study, taken as a whole, reports: Clinical benefit was about 30 times likelier when tumor T-cell fraction and clonality increased.

By frequency in the sample, this clone is medium-sized. Its matching antigen is unknown. Indicated treatment: randomized to nivolumab then ipilimumab (arm A) or the reverse (arm B). The protocol was immunoSEQ multiplex PCR, while the TCRdb copy is restricted to in-frame clones and leaves out a portion. The data show about 2,400 clones, 20% to 25% seen once. The CDR3 totals 14 residues. CDR1 and CDR2 from the germline V gene are SGHNT and YENEEA. The junction had 6 bases not matched to a gene; V was cut back by 4 bases and J by 6 bases. The input for sequencing was tumor tissue (inferred from file names), taken from a patient given nivolumab and ipilimumab in sequence. The chain links TRBV11-3 to TRBJ1-5; TRBD1 matches 7 bases. This clonotype was obtained from a human donor with melanoma. The CDR3 reads CASSWDSFFQPQHF. Written as DNA, the CDR3 is TGTGCCAGCAGCTGGGACAGTTTTTTTCAGCCCCAGCATTTT.